One sample yielded the 19 T cell receptor beta chains listed below, sequenced in a study of blood T cells in healthy people across ages. Sample-barcoded 5' priming and a J-beta primer mix drove a second PCR of roughly 6 to 12 cycles. TCRdb itself ran the 5' RACE reads through MiXCR, one entry per CDR3 protein. The sample shows around 1,500,000 distinct CDR3 sequences, 28% of them seen only once. Sequenced sample: blood. The source is a woman in her twenties or thirties in good health.

The rearrangement uses TRBV6-5 and TRBJ1-1; D remains unclear. This CDR3 spans 14 amino acids. Germline lookup yields CDR1 MNHEY and CDR2 SVGAGI. Trimming shortened V by 3 bases and J by 1 base, and 9 bases separated the two germline ends. The CDR3 spells CASSYDHPNTEAFF. CDR3 DNA: TGTGCCAGCAGTTATGACCACCCGAACACTGAAGCTTTCTTT.

In nucleotides, the CDR3 is TGCAGTGCCACCCGAGGGAGCGAGTCACCCCTCCACTTT. Its translation: CSATRGSESPLHF. The chain has TRBV20-1 and TRBJ1-6; no firm D call. V dropped 6 bases and J dropped 10 bases, with 16 bases sitting between them. Per the germline V gene, CDR1 is DFQATT and CDR2 is SNEGSKA (reference sequence). The CDR3 extends over 13 amino acids.

V usage is TRBV7-2 and J usage is TRBJ2-1; possibly TRBD1 for D (5 bases). CDR3 size: 16 residues. Between the trimmed V and J ends, which lost 3 bases and 2 bases, there was a span of 14 bases. Germline V gene data show CDR1 as SGHTA and CDR2 as FQGNSA. Here the CDR3 reads CASSFYRQSPYNEQFF. The CDR3 DNA follows: TGTGCCAGCAGCTTCTACAGACAGTCTCCCTACAATGAGCAGTTCTTC. Variable domain in full (rest from reference TRBV7-2 and TRBJ2-1): GAGVSQSPSNKVTEKGKDVELRCDPISGHTALYWYRQSLGQGLEFLIYFQGNSAPDKSGLPSDRFSAERTGGSVSTLTIQRTQQEDSAVYLCASSFYRQSPYNEQFFGPGTRLTVL.

This clonotype was counted at least ten times. The gene calls are TRBV7-2 and TRBJ2-1; D uncertain. Looked up from germline, CDR1 is SGHTA and CDR2 is FQGNSA. The CDR3 is 13 amino acids. Trimming cost V 5 bases and J 8 bases, with 13 bases left between them. In DNA, the CDR3 is TGTGCCAGCAGCGCCTTGAATCGAGATGAGCAGTTCTTC. This gives the protein CASSALNRDEQFF. The complete variable domain, with remaining parts taken from reference TRBV7-2 and TRBJ2-1, reads GAGVSQSPSNKVTEKGKDVELRCDPISGHTALYWYRQSLGQGLEFLIYFQGNSAPDKSGLPSDRFSAERTGGSVSTLTIQRTQQEDSAVYLCASSALNRDEQFFGPGTRLTVL.

In this sample, this clonotype turned up a few times. V and J are TRBV28 and TRBJ2-7, with D possibly TRBD1 on 5 matching bases. Germline-derived CDR1 and CDR2 are MDHEN and SYDVKM. CDR3 length: 15 residues. Trimming shortened V by 5 bases and J by 3 bases, and 17 bases separated the two germline ends. CDR3 sequence reads: CASSPSTERCYEQYF. CDR3 nucleotides: TGTGCCAGCAGTCCTTCGACAGAAAGGTGCTACGAGCAGTACTTC.

Many counts were recorded for this clonotype. The chain carries TRBV12-3 or TRBV12-4 and TRBJ2-7; D ambiguous. V lost 6 bases to trimming and J lost 6 bases, with 12 bases between them. This CDR3 region has 12 residues. CDR3 protein: CASRSTIGEQYF. DNA for the CDR3: TGTGCCAGCAGGTCCACTATAGGCGAGCAGTACTTC.

There are a few counts of this clonotype. The chain carries TRBV7-9 and TRBJ2-1, with TRBD2 matching over 11 bases. This CDR3 has 15 residues. With V trimmed by 4 bases and J by 8 bases, 7 bases remained unmatched. Germline V gene sequence: CDR1 SEHNR, CDR2 FQNEAQ (reference sequence). The CDR3 nucleotides are TGTGCCAGCAGCTCGCCTAGCGGGAGGACCGATGAGCAGTTCTTC. Translating it yields CASSSPSGRTDEQFF.

There are a few counts of this clonotype. The chain uses TRBV20-1 and TRBJ2-7; 7 nucleotides align to TRBD2. The CDR3 is 13 amino acids. The germline V gene has CDR1 DFQATT and CDR2 SNEGSKA (reference sequence). V gave up 5 bases and J gave up 1 base; unmatched junction bases: 5. CDR3: CSAPTSDSYEQYF. The CDR3 region has the DNA TGCAGTGCTCCCACTAGCGATTCCTACGAGCAGTACTTC.

This clonotype appeared a few times. This rearrangement joins TRBV11-2 to TRBJ2-3; D possibly matches TRBD1 or TRBD2 (5 bases each). Germline assignment: CDR1 SGHAT and CDR2 FQNNGV. V lost 4 bases, J lost 5 bases, and 19 bases lay in between. The CDR3 spans 16 residues. CDR3 DNA sequence: TGTGCCAGCAGCTCCGCCACTAGGGGTCGTGGAGATACGCAGTATTTT. This gives the protein CASSSATRGRGDTQYF.

CDR3: CASSESRQRGSTDTQYF. The CDR3, as DNA: TGCGCCAGCAGTGAGTCACGGCAGCGGGGAAGCACAGATACGCAGTATTTT. The chain combines TRBV10-1 with TRBJ2-3, with 7 positions matching TRBD2. J gave up 0 bases and V 0 bases, and 6 bases lay outside the gene matches. The CDR3 has 17 amino acids. Germline CDR1 reads WNHNN; CDR2 reads SYGVQD (reference sequence).

The chain is built from TRBV19 and TRBJ1-2; no reliable D call. The V and J ends lost 6 bases and 7 bases respectively, with 15 bases between them. The CDR3 spans 13 residues. Germline CDR1 LNHDA, CDR2 SQIVND (reference sequence). The CDR3 loop reads CASRVGSSSGYTF. CDR3 nucleotide sequence: TGTGCCAGTAGAGTCGGCTCCTCGAGTGGCTACACCTTC.

On this clonotype: This may stem from a read error, because a much larger clone lies one nucleotide away. The chain combines TRBV29-1 with TRBJ2-1; D possibly corresponds to TRBD2 (5 bases). Germline CDR1 SQVTM, CDR2 ANQGSEA. This CDR3 is 12 amino acids long. The CDR3 DNA is TGCAGCGTTGTGGAGGCCCTAAATGAGCGGTTCTTC. As protein: CSVVEALNERFF.

There are a few counts of this clonotype. The chain combines TRBV20-1 with TRBJ2-3, with 10 bases fitting TRBD2. The CDR3 is 15 amino acids. Trimming at V came to 5 bases and at J to 3 bases, leaving 8 bases not matched to a gene. Germline lookup yields CDR1 DFQATT and CDR2 SNEGSKA (reference sequence). CDR3 in amino acids: CSARQLLAGTDTQYF. The CDR3 DNA follows: TGCAGTGCTCGTCAGCTACTAGCGGGGACAGATACGCAGTATTTT.

In this sample, this clonotype turned up many times. The chain carries TRBV10-3 and TRBJ1-2; TRBD1 agrees at 9 bases. The length of the CDR3 is 13 residues. Germline V gene data show CDR1 as ENHRY and CDR2 as SYGVKD. J gave up 8 bases and V 8 bases, and 9 bases lay outside the gene matches. CDR3 sequence (DNA): TGTGCCATCGCCCCGACAGGGGGTGGGGGCTACACCTTC. Amino acids: CAIAPTGGGGYTF.

Comment on this clonotype: The junction departs from germline at one end; a sequencing error may be responsible. The chain is built from TRBV7-2 and TRBJ2-7; D unclear. Germline V gene sequence: CDR1 SGHTA, CDR2 FQGNSA. The CDR3 runs 12 residues. CDR3: CANSLTRHEQYF. The CDR3 DNA reads TGTGCCAACAGCTTAACCCGTCACGAGCAGTACTTC.

This clonotype appeared many times. The chain carries TRBV24-1 and TRBJ2-1; 7 bases map to TRBD1. V was pared by 8 bases and J by 6 bases, with 6 bases of the junction left unmatched. The CDR3 runs to 13 residues. From germline, CDR1 is KGHDR and CDR2 SFDVKD. Here the CDR3 DNA reads TGTGCCACCACCGTCGGGACAGCCAATGAGCAGTTCTTC. Translation gives CATTVGTANEQFF.

This clonotype was seen at least ten times. V and J are TRBV2 and TRBJ2-7; 11 nucleotides agree with TRBD2. This CDR3 region has 17 residues. J lost 4 bases, V lost 5 bases, and 13 bases had no gene match. Germline CDR1 SNHLY, CDR2 FYNNEI. This CDR3 reads CASSKLAGVQSKYEQYF. In nucleotides, the CDR3 is TGTGCCAGCAGTAAACTAGCGGGAGTACAGTCAAAGTACGAGCAGTACTTC.

Of note for this clonotype: Its ends do not fully match the called genes, so a read error is possible. The V call is TRBV5-5, the J call TRBJ2-7; 9 bases align to TRBD2. CDR3 length: 15 residues. CDR1 is SGHKS, CDR2 YYEKEE, per germline (reference sequence). CDR3 nucleotides: TGTGCCAGCAGCGCCCGACTAGCGGAAACCTACGAGCGGTACTTC. Translating it yields CASSARLAETYERYF. The whole variable domain, filled in from reference TRBV5-5 and TRBJ2-7, reads DAGVTQSPTHLIKTRGQQVTLRCSPISGHKSVSWYQQVLGQGPQFIFQYYEKEERGRGNFPDRFSARQFPNYSSELNVNALLLGDSALYLCASSARLAETYERYFGPGTRLTVT.

This clonotype has just a few counts. The CDR3 here is CATMGGAIQETQYF. In nucleotides, the CDR3 is TGTGCAACTATGGGGGGAGCTATCCAAGAGACCCAGTACTTC. V is TRBV6-6 and J is TRBJ2-5, with TRBD2 as a possible D gene (6 bases). CDR3 length equals 14 residues. CDR1 and CDR2 (germline): MNHNY, SVGAGI (reference sequence).